The 21 T cell receptor beta chains presented below share a single source sample, sequenced in a study of cytomegalovirus exposure and HLA in healthy donors (dated by TCRdb to about 2017). Libraries were prepared through the immunoSEQ multiplex PCR assay. For the multiplex PCR, a mixture combining 60 forward primers for TCR Vbeta segments and 13 reverse primers for TCR Jbeta segments was used. Held by TCRdb, this immuneACCESS table contains in-frame sequences only and omits some clones. Under half of the omission traces to an unresolved V gene where checked; the cause of the rest is unknown. The sample includes about 200,000 clones, with approximately 86% observed a single time. Jointly, the top ten make up around 0.31% of the sample. The sample was PBMCs. The receptors come from a woman under 40 in good health and CMV-seronegative.

The sample holds a few counts of this clone. J is TRBJ1-5 and V is TRBV27; TRBD1 matches at 7 bases. V dropped 8 bases and J dropped 6; count of bases not matched to a gene: 4. The CDR3 loop spans 12 amino acids. The germline CDR1 and CDR2 sequences are MNHEY and SMNVEV (reference sequence). DNA for the CDR3: TGTGCCAGCCGGACAGGAACTCAGCCCCAGCATTTT. Translated, it gives CASRTGTQPQHF.

The V and J genes are TRBV2 and TRBJ1-3, with D uncertain. Trimming took off 1 base at V and 9 bases at J, with 13 bases between the two ends. The CDR3 is 14 residues long. Per the germline V gene, CDR1 is SNHLY and CDR2 is FYNNEI. CDR3 loop: CASSEGAVSGTIYF. CDR3 sequence (DNA): TGTGCCAGCAGTGAAGGGGCCGTGAGTGGCACCATATATTTT. Together with reference TRBV2 and TRBJ1-3, the CDR3 gives the full variable domain: EPEVTQTPSHQVTQMGQEVILRCVPISNHLYFYWYRQILGQKVEFLVSFYNNEISEKSEIFDDQFSVERPDGSNFTLKIRSTKLEDSAMYFCASSEGAVSGTIYFGEGSWLTVV.

This chain joins TRBV27 and TRBJ1-1; unclear D gene. The CDR3 is 13 amino acids. The V gene's germline CDR1 is MNHEY and CDR2 SMNVEV (reference sequence). V was trimmed by 4 bases and J by 1 base, leaving 7 bases between them. CDR3 sequence reads: CASSWQKNTEAFF. The CDR3, as DNA: TGTGCCAGCAGTTGGCAGAAGAACACTGAAGCTTTCTTT.

CDR3 sequence reads: CSGGQGVGDTQYF. CDR3 coding DNA: TGCAGCGGGGGACAGGGTGTCGGAGATACGCAGTATTTT. The rearrangement links TRBV29-1 to TRBJ2-3; 9 bases are shared with TRBD1. V dropped 7 bases and J dropped 5; count of bases not matched to a gene: 7. This CDR3 is built from 13 residues. Germline CDR1 SQVTM, CDR2 ANQGSEA.

The V and J genes are TRBV7-8 and TRBJ2-3, with 10 bases lining up with TRBD2. CDR3 length: 16 residues. V shed 1 base and J 1 base; nucleotides not matched to a gene: 2. Germline values: CDR1 SGHVS, CDR2 FQNEAQ. The CDR3 sequence is CASSLEAGGRTDTQYF. CDR3 nucleotides: TGTGCCAGCAGCTTAGAAGCGGGAGGGCGCACAGATACGCAGTATTTT.

V is TRBV2 and J is TRBJ2-1, with 14 bases that match TRBD2. The V gene's germline CDR1 is SNHLY and CDR2 FYNNEI. The CDR3 has 15 residues. V trimming: 6 bases; J trimming: 9 bases; junction bases outside the gene matches: 7. This CDR3 reads CASSPGLAGAGEQFF. The CDR3 DNA sequence: TGTGCCAGCAGCCCGGGACTAGCGGGAGCTGGTGAGCAGTTCTTC.

The chain's CDR3 is CASSLYRGNNEQFF. In nucleotides, the CDR3 is TGTGCCAGCAGCTTGTACAGGGGAAACAATGAGCAGTTCTTC. V and J are TRBV7-2 and TRBJ2-1; 7 positions agree with TRBD1. The germline V gene has CDR1 SGHTA and CDR2 FQGNSA. The length of the CDR3 is 14 residues. The junction had 4 bases not matched to a gene; V was cut back by 3 bases and J by 5 bases.

V is TRBV7-9 and J is TRBJ2-7; D remains ambiguous. This CDR3 comprises 14 residues. The V end lost 5 bases, the J end lost 1 base, and 12 bases lay between the germline ends. The V gene's germline CDR1 is SEHNR and CDR2 FQNEAQ (reference sequence). CDR3 in DNA: TGTGCCAGCAGCCTTGGGCCGCTATCCTACGAGCAGTACTTC. Protein: CASSLGPLSYEQYF.

A few counts support this clone. The rearrangement joins TRBV5-1 to TRBJ2-6, with 9 bases fitting TRBD2. V lost 0 bases and J lost 3; bases outside the gene matches: 7. The germline V gene has CDR1 SGHRS and CDR2 YFSETQ. This CDR3 spans 18 amino acids. CDR3 nucleotide sequence: TGCGCCAGCAGCTTGGAGGGCGGGGGGGCTTATGGGGCCAACGTCCTGACTTTC. Translation: CASSLEGGGAYGANVLTF.

The CDR3 loop is CASSVDGTGGGSPLQTQYF. The DNA for the CDR3 is TGTGCCAGCAGCGTAGATGGGACAGGGGGAGGAAGTCCGCTCCAGACCCAGTACTTC. V is TRBV9 and J is TRBJ2-5, with TRBD1 identical over 11 bases. The CDR3 extends over 19 amino acids. V shed 0 bases and J 6 bases; nucleotides not matched to a gene: 16. The germline V gene encodes CDR1 SGDLS and CDR2 YYNGEE.

The chain is built from TRBV9 and TRBJ1-2; D is undetermined. The length of the CDR3 is 14 residues. The germline CDR1 and CDR2 sequences are SGDLS and YYNGEE. Trimming shortened V by 3 bases and J by 7 bases, and 16 bases separated the two germline ends. CDR3 nucleotides: TGTGCCAGCAGCGAGTCGACCAGGCGGGGTGGCTACACCTTC. Translated, it gives CASSESTRRGGYTF. The entire variable domain, with the rest obtained from reference TRBV9 and TRBJ1-2, is as follows: DSGVTQTPKHLITATGQRVTLRCSPRSGDLSVYWYQQSLDQGLQFLIQYYNGEERAKGNILERFSAQQFPDLHSELNLSSLELGDSALYFCASSESTRRGGYTFGSGTRLTVV.

This rearrangement joins TRBV5-1 to TRBJ2-3; the match to TRBD1 covers 8 bases. Germline CDR1 is SGHRS and CDR2 is YFSETQ. The CDR3 is made up of 14 amino acids. The J segment lost 6 bases and the V segment lost 4 bases, leaving 7 bases of the junction unmatched. The CDR3, as DNA: TGCGCCAGCAGCCCGGACAGGGTTTCGGATACGCAGTATTTT. Amino acid sequence: CASSPDRVSDTQYF.

The CDR3 reads CASRPQGRGSVADTQYF. The CDR3 coding sequence is TGTGCCAGCAGACCCCAGGGGAGGGGATCTGTTGCAGATACGCAGTATTTT. V and J are TRBV28 and TRBJ2-3; a possible D gene is TRBD2 (7 bases). The CDR3 length is 17 residues. The V gene's germline CDR1 is MDHEN and CDR2 SYDVKM. Deletions cut 6 bases from V and 4 bases from J, with 23 bases between.

This CDR3 reads CATLGQSNQPQHF. CDR3 sequence (DNA): TGTGCCACCCTGGGACAGAGCAATCAGCCCCAGCATTTT. The rearrangement links TRBV19 to TRBJ1-5; 7 bases agree with TRBD1. V shed 10 bases and J 1 base; nucleotides not matched to a gene: 4. This CDR3 comprises 13 residues. From germline, CDR1 is LNHDA and CDR2 SQIVND (reference sequence).

The chain uses TRBV9 and TRBJ2-1; possible D gene TRBD2, 6 bases. The CDR3 totals 17 residues. The V end was cut by 2 bases, the J end by 10 bases, with 25 bases between. Germline V gives CDR1 SGDLS, CDR2 YYNGEE. CDR3 residues: CASSVEYRFSSVREQFF. The CDR3 nucleotides read TGTGCCAGCAGCGTGGAATACAGGTTTTCTAGCGTCCGCGAGCAGTTCTTC.

The rearrangement links TRBV28 to TRBJ2-7, with 9 bases aligning to TRBD1. CDR1 is MDHEN and CDR2 is SYDVKM in the germline V gene. The CDR3 sequence is 14 residues long. Trimming took 6 bases from V and 0 from J; bases not matched to a gene: 3. The CDR3 bases are TGTGCCAGCAGCTCGGACAGGGGCTCCTACGAGCAGTACTTC. Its translation: CASSSDRGSYEQYF.

This rearrangement joins TRBV19 to TRBJ2-2; 7 bases align to TRBD1. Germline loops: CDR1 LNHDA, CDR2 SQIVND (reference sequence). The CDR3 has 14 residues. With 4 bases clipped from V and 1 base from J, the junction kept 0 bases outside the gene matches. This CDR3 is CASSRDRNTGELFF. CDR3 DNA sequence: TGTGCCAGTAGTAGGGACAGGAACACCGGGGAGCTGTTTTTT. The entire variable domain, with the rest obtained from reference TRBV19 and TRBJ2-2, is as follows: DGGITQSPKYLFRKEGQNVTLSCEQNLNHDAMYWYRQDPGQGLRLIYYSQIVNDFQKGDIAEGYSVSREKKESFPLTVTSAQKNPTAFYLCASSRDRNTGELFFGEGSRLTVL.

The chain links TRBV15 to TRBJ2-4; D is unresolved. The V gene's germline CDR1 is LNHNV and CDR2 YYDKDF (reference sequence). Trimming left V 6 bases short and J 3 bases short, with 18 bases between. The CDR3 sequence is 16 residues long. The chain's CDR3 is CATRTLEESDKNIQYF. CDR3 coding DNA: TGTGCCACCAGGACGCTCGAGGAGTCGGACAAAAACATTCAGTACTTC.

V gene TRBV5-1 combines with J gene TRBJ2-4; TRBD2 aligns across 8 bases. V lost 0 bases, J lost 7 bases, and 6 bases stayed unmatched. Per the germline V gene, CDR1 is SGHRS and CDR2 is YFSETQ. The CDR3 has 15 residues. CDR3 loop: CASSLGRGGLNIQYF. In DNA form, the CDR3 reads TGCGCCAGCAGCTTGGGTCGGGGGGGCCTTAACATTCAGTACTTC.

This chain uses TRBV9 with TRBJ2-3; 9 bases map to TRBD2. The CDR3 consists of 15 residues. Losses at the gene ends were 5 bases for V and 2 bases for J; bases not matched to a gene: 6. CDR1 is SGDLS, CDR2 YYNGEE, per germline. CDR3 region: CASSRTSAITDTQYF. CDR3 DNA: TGTGCCAGCAGTCGGACTAGCGCTATCACAGATACGCAGTATTTT. The variable domain in full, with the rest retrieved from reference TRBV9 and TRBJ2-3, is DSGVTQTPKHLITATGQRVTLRCSPRSGDLSVYWYQQSLDQGLQFLIQYYNGEERAKGNILERFSAQQFPDLHSELNLSSLELGDSALYFCASSRTSAITDTQYFGPGTRLTVL.

The gene calls are TRBV5-1 and TRBJ2-1, with a possible D match to TRBD2 (5 bases). V lost 1 base, J lost 7 bases, and 15 bases lay in between. The CDR3 has 15 amino acids. The V gene's germline CDR1 is SGHRS and CDR2 YFSETQ. The CDR3 coding sequence is TGCGCCAGCAGCTTGTCTACGGGATCTTGGAATGAGCAGTTCTTC. Protein: CASSLSTGSWNEQFF.